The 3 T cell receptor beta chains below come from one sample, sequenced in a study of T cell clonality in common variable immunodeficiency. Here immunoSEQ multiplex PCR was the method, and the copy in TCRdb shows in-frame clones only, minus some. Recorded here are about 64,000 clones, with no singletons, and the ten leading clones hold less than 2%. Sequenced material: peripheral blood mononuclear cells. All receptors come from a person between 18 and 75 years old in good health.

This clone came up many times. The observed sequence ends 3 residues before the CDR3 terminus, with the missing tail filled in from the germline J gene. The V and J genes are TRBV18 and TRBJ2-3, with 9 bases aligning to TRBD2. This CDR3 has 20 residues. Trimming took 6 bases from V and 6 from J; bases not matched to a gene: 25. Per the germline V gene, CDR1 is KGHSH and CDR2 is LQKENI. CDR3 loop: CASSHGGSSGGATTTDTQYF. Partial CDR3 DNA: TGTGCCAGCTCTCATGGGGGAAGTAGCGGGGGAGCGACTACAACGGATACG. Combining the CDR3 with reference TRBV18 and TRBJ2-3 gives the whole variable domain NAGVMQNPRHLVRRRGQEARLRCSPMKGHSHVYWYRQLPEEGLKFMVYLQKENIIDESGMPKERFSAEFPKEGPSILRIQQVVRGDSAAYFCASSHGGSSGGATTTDTQYFGPGTRLTVL.

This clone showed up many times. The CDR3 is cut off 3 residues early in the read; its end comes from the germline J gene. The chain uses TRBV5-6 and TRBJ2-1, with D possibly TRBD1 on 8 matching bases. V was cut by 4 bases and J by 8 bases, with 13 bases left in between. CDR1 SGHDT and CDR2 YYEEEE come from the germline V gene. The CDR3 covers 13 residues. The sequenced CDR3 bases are TGTGCCAGCAGCCGCACAGGGGGGGATGAG. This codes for CASSRTGGDE. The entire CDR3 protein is CASSRTGGDEQFF.

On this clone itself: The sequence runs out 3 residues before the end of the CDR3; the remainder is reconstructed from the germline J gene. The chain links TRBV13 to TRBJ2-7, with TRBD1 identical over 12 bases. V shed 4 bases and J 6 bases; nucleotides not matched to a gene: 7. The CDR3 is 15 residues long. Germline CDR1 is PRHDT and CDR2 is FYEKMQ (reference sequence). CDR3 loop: CASSWSGTGGFEQYF. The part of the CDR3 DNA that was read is TGTGCCAGCAGCTGGTCCGGGACAGGGGGCTTCGAG. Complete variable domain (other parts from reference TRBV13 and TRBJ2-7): AAGVIQSPRHLIKEKRETATLKCYPIPRHDTVYWYQQGPGQDPQFLISFYEKMQSDKGSIPDRFSAQQFSDYHSELNMSSLELGDSALYFCASSWSGTGGFEQYFGPGTRLTVT.